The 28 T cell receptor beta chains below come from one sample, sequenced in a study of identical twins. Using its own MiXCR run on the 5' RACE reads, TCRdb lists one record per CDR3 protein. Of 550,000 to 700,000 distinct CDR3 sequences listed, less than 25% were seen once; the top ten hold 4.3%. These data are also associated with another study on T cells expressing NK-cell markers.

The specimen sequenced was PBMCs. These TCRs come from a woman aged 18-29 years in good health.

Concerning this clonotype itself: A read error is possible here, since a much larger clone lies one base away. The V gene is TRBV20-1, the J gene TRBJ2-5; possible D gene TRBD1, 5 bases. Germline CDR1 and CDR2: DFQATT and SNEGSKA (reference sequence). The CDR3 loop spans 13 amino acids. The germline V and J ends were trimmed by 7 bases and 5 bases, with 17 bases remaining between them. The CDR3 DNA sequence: TGCAGTGTGCATCCAGGGTTAGGGGAGACCCAGTACTTC. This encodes CSVHPGLGETQYF.

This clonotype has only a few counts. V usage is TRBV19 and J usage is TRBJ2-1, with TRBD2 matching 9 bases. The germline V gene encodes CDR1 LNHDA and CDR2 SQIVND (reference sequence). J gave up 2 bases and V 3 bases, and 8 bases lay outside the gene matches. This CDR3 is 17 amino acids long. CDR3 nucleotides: TGTGCCAGTAGTATCCCTAGATCTAGCGGGGCCTACAATGAGCAGTTCTTC. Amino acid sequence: CASSIPRSSGAYNEQFF.

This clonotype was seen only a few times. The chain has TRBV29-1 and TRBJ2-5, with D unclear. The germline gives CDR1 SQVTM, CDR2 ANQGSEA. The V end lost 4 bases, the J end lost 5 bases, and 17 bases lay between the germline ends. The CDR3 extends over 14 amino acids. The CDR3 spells CSVVSRARSETQYF. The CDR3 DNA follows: TGCAGCGTTGTGTCACGGGCCCGCTCGGAGACCCAGTACTTC.

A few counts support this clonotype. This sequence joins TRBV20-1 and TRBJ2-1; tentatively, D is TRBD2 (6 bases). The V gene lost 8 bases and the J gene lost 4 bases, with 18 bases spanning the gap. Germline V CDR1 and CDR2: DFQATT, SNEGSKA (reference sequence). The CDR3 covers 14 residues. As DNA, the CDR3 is TGCAGTTCGCGGGGCAGGGTCATGTACAATGAGCAGTTCTTC. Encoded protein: CSSRGRVMYNEQFF.

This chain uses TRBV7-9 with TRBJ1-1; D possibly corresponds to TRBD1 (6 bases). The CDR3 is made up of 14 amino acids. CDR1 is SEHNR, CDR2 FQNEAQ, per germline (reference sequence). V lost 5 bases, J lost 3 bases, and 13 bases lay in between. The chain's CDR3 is CASSVRGSDTEAFF. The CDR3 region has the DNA TGTGCCAGCAGCGTCAGGGGTTCGGACACTGAAGCTTTCTTT.

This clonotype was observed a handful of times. As DNA, the CDR3 is TGCAGCGTTGGACCGACCTGGGAGACCCAGTACTTC. It encodes CSVGPTWETQYF. J is TRBJ2-5 and V is TRBV29-1; D not certain. The CDR3 is made up of 12 amino acids. Germline CDR1 and CDR2: SQVTM and ANQGSEA. Trimming took 4 bases from V and 5 from J, leaving 11 bases between them. Looking up the rest from reference TRBV29-1 and TRBJ2-5 gives the full variable domain: SAVISQKPSRDICQRGTSLTIQCQVDSQVTMMFWYRQQPGQSLTLIATANQGSEATYESGFVIDKFPISRPNLTFSTLTVSNMSPEDSSIYLCSVGPTWETQYFGPGTRLLVL.

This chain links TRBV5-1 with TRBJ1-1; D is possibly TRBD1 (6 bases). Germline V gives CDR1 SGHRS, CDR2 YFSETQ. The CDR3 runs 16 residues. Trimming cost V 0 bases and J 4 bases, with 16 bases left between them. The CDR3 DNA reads TGCGCCAGCAGCTTGGCCCGGGGGGGGCAGGGCACTGAAGCTTTCTTT. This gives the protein CASSLARGGQGTEAFF.

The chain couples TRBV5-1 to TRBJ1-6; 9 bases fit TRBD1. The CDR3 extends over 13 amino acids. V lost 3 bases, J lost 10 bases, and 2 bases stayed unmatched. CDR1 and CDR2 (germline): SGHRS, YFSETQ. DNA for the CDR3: TGCGCCAGCAGCTGGGACAGGGAATCACCCCTCCACTTT. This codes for CASSWDRESPLHF.

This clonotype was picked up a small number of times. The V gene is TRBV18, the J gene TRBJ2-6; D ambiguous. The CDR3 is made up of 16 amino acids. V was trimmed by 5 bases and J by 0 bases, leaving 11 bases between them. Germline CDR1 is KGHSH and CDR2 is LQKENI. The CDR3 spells CASSTNQISGANVLTF. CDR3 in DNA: TGTGCCAGCTCAACCAATCAAATCTCTGGGGCCAACGTCCTGACTTTC. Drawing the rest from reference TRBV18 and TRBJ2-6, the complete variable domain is NAGVMQNPRHLVRRRGQEARLRCSPMKGHSHVYWYRQLPEEGLKFMVYLQKENIIDESGMPKERFSAEFPKEGPSILRIQQVVRGDSAAYFCASSTNQISGANVLTFGAGSRLTVL.

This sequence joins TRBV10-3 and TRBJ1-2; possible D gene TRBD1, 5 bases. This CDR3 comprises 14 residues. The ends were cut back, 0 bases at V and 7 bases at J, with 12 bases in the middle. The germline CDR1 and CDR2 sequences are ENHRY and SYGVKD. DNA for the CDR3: TGTGCCATCAGTGAGTCCACAGGAAAATCTGGCTACACCTTC. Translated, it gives CAISESTGKSGYTF.

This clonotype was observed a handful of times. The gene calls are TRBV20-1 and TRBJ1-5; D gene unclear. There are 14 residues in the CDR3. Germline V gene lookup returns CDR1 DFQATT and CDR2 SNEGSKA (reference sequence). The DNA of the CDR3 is TGCAGCATTCAAAAGGGAGGGAGCAATCAGCCCCAGCATTTT. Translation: CSIQKGGSNQPQHF.

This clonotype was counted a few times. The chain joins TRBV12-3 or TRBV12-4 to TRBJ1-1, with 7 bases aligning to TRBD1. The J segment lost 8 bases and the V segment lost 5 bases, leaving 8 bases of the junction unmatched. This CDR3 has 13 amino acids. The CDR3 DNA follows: TGTGCCAGCAGTCGGGACAGTTGGATCGAAGCTTTCTTT. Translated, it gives CASSRDSWIEAFF.

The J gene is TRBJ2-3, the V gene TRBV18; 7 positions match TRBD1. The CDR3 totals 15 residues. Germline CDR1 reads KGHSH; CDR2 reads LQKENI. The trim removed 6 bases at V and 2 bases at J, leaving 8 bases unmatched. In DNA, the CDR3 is TGTGCCAGCTCCCGGACGGGACAGATCACAGATACGCAGTATTTT. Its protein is CASSRTGQITDTQYF.

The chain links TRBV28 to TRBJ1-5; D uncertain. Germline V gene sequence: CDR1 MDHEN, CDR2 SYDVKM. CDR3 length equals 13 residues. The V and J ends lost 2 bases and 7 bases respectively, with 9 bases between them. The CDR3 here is CASSLVAIQPQHF. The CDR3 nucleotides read TGTGCCAGCAGTTTAGTCGCGATCCAGCCCCAGCATTTT.

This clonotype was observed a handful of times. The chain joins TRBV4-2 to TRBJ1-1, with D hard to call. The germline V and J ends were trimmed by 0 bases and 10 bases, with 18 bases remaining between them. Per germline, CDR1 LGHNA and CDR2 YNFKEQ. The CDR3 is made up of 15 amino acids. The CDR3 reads CASSQEVPEGKGAFF. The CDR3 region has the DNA TGTGCCAGCAGCCAAGAGGTACCTGAAGGGAAAGGAGCTTTCTTT.

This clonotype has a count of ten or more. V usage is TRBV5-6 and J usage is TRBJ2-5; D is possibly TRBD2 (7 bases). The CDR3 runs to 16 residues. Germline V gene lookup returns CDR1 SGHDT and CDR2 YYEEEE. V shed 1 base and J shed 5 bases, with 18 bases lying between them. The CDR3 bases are TGTGCCAGCAGCTTGCTCGGGGGGCGAGTTAGTGAGACCCAGTACTTC. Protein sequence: CASSLLGGRVSETQYF.

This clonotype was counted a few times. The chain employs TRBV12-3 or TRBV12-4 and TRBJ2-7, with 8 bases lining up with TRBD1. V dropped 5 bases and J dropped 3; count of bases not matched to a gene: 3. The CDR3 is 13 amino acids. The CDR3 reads CASSEGTGYEQYF. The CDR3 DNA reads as TGTGCCAGCAGTGAAGGGACAGGCTACGAGCAGTACTTC.

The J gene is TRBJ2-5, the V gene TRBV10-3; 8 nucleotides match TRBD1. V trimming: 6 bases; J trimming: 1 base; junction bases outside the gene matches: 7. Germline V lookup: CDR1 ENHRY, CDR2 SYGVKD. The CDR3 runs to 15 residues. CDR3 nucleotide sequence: TGTGCCATCAGCCAGACAGGGACAGGCCAAGAGACCCAGTACTTC. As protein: CAISQTGTGQETQYF.

The CDR3 DNA follows: TGTGCCAGCAGCCTAGGAAACCGGGAGCAGTTCTTC. It codes for CASSLGNREQFF. The chain carries TRBV5-4 and TRBJ2-1, with D uncertain. There are 12 residues in the CDR3. Germline CDR1 and CDR2: SGHNT and YYREEE (reference sequence). Trimming removed 4 bases from V and 10 bases from J, with 12 bases in between.

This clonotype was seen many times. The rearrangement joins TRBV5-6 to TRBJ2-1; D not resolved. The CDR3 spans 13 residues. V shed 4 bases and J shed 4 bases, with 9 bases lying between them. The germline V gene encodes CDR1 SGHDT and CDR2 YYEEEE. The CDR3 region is CASSLPSYNEQFF. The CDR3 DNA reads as TGTGCCAGCAGCCTCCCATCATACAATGAGCAGTTCTTC.

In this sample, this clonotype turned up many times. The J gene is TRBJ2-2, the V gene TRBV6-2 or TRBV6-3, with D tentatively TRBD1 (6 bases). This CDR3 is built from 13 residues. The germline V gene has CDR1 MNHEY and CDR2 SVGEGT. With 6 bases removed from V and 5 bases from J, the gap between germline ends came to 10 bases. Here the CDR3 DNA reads TGTGCCAGCAGAACACAGGGTACCGGGGAGCTGTTTTTT. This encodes CASRTQGTGELFF.

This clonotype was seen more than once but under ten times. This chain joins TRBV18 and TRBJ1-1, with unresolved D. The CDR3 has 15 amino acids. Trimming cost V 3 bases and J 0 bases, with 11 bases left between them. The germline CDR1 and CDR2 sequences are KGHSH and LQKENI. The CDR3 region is CASSPGLNMNTEAFF. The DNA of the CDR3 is TGTGCCAGCTCACCGGGCTTGAACATGAACACTGAAGCTTTCTTT.

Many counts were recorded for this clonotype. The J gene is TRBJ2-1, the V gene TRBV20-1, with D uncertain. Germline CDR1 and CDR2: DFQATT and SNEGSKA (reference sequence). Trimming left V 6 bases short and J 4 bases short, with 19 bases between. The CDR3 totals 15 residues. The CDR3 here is CSASDSVLGYNEQFF. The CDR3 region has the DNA TGCAGTGCCTCCGACTCCGTCTTAGGGTACAATGAGCAGTTCTTC.

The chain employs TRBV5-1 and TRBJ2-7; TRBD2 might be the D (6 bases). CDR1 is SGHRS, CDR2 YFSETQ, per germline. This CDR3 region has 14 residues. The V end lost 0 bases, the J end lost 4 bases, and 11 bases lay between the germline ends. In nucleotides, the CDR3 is TGCGCCAGCAGCTTGGGACTAGAATTGTACGAGCAGTACTTC. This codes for CASSLGLELYEQYF.

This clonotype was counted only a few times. The CDR3 region is CSVGKDGRLNTEAFF. The CDR3 DNA reads as TGCAGCGTTGGCAAGGACGGTCGCTTGAACACTGAAGCTTTCTTT. J is TRBJ1-1 and V is TRBV29-1, with no clear D. The CDR3 consists of 15 residues. Germline V CDR1 and CDR2: SQVTM, ANQGSEA. V lost 4 bases, J lost 0 bases, and 15 bases lay in between.

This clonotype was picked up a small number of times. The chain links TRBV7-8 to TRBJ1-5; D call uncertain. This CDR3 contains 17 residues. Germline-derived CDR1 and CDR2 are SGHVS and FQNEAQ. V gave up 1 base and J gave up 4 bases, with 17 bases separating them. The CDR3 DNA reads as TGTGCCAGCAGCTTAGTCGAGTACGGGGTGAGAAATCAGCCCCAGCATTTT. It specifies CASSLVEYGVRNQPQHF.

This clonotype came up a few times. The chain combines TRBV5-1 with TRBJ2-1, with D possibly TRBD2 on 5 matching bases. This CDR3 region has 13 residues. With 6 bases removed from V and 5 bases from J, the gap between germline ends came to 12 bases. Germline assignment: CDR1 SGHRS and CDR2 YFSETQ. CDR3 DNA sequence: TGCGCCAGCACCCCACTAGTAGACAATGAGCAGTTCTTC. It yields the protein CASTPLVDNEQFF. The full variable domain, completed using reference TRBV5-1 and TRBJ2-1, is KAGVTQTPRYLIKTRGQQVTLSCSPISGHRSVSWYQQTPGQGLQFLFEYFSETQRNKGNFPGRFSGRQFSNSRSEMNVSTLELGDSALYLCASTPLVDNEQFFGPGTRLTVL.

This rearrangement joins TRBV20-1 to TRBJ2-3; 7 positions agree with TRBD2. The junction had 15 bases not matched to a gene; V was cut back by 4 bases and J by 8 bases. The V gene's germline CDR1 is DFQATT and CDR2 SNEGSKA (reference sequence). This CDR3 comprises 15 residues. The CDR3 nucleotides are TGCAGTGCTACCAGTTGGCGGGAGATGGGGGTTACGCAGTATTTT. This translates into CSATSWREMGVTQYF.